This TCR beta chain was captured in a study of blood T cell repertoires in COVID-19. Overall study context: Acute-phase and convalescent COVID-19 samples originated in the United States, Italy and Spain.

Assay: immunoSEQ multiplex PCR; the TCRdb copy retains only in-frame clones and omits some. Of a few hundred thousand clones listed, 85% were seen once; the top ten hold 3% to 4%. Sequenced: peripheral blood. This sequence originates from a woman between 18 and 29 years old with acute or convalescent COVID-19.

As DNA, the CDR3 is TGTGCCAGCAGCGCGAGGGGGACAGGGAACACCGGGGAGCTGTTTTTT. Amino acids: CASSARGTGNTGELFF. The chain employs TRBV9 and TRBJ2-2; 8 bases line up with TRBD1. Germline CDR1 is SGDLS and CDR2 is YYNGEE. CDR3 length equals 16 residues. V trimming: 3 bases; J trimming: 1 base; junction bases outside the gene matches: 5.